This TCR beta chain was found in a study of control samples from healthy donors and cancer patients. The trim removed 2 bases at V and 7 bases at J, leaving 8 bases unmatched. In germline, CDR1 is SGHNT, CDR2 YYREEE (reference sequence). This CDR3 region has 15 residues. Profiling relied on immunoSEQ multiplex PCR, and the TCRdb table lists in-frame clones only, not all of them. This table has 150,000 or so clones, 93% appearing once. This clonotype originated in a young man in good health. The sample was blood. The chain links TRBV5-4 to TRBJ2-1, with 8 bases lining up with TRBD2. The chain's CDR3 is CASSLAGAARNEQFF. The CDR3 bases are TGTGCCAGCAGCTTAGCGGGGGCCGCGAGGAATGAGCAGTTCTTC.